Included here is one T cell receptor (beta chain) sequence, with context. Its antigen is not known. Measured with immunoSEQ multiplex PCR; TCRdb has only the in-frame clones, and not every one. The table has under 150,000 clones, 84% seen once. This sample stems from a study of cytomegalovirus exposure and HLA in healthy donors. Study background: The use of the same platform for the 90 to 150 validation repertoires and the 550 to 850 first-cohort repertoires was reported by a later analysis.

The trim removed 1 base at V and 9 bases at J, leaving 7 bases unmatched. Looked up from germline, CDR1 is SGDLS and CDR2 is YYNGEE. The CDR3 spans 16 residues. General observations from the study: The classifier reportedly diagnosed cytomegalovirus status with high sensitivity and specificity.

This TCR derives from a woman in her twenties or thirties in good health and CMV-seronegative. The specimen was PBMCs. The chain couples TRBV9 to TRBJ1-6; 10 positions agree with TRBD1. This chain's CDR3 is CASSVTRTGGGSPLHF. CDR3 nucleotide sequence: TGTGCCAGCAGCGTAACCAGGACAGGGGGAGGTTCACCCCTCCACTTT.